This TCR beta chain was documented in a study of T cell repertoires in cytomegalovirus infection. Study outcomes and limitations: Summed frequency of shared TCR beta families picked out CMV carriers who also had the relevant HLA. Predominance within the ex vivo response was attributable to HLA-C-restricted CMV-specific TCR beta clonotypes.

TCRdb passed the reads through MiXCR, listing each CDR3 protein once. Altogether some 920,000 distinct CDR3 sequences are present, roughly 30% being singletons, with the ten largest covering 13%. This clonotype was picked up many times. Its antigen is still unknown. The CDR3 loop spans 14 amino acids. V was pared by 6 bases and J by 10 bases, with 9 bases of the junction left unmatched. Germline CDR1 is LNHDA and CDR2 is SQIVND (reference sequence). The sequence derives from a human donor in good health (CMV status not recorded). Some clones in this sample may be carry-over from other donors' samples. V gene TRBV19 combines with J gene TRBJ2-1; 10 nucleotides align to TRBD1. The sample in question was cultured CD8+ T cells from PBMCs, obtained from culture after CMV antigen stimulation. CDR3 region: CASSRDRGPLEQFF. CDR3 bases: TGTGCCAGTAGCCGGGACAGGGGTCCTTTGGAGCAGTTCTTC.